One sample yielded the 31 T cell receptor beta chains listed below, sequenced in a study of blood T cell repertoires in COVID-19. Assay used: immunoSEQ multiplex PCR; TCRdb lists only in-frame clones, some missing. The repertoire consists of roughly 200,000 clones, with around 81% occurring once and the leading ten covering 4% to 5.5%. Specimen: peripheral blood. The receptors come from a man in his forties or fifties with active or convalescent COVID-19.

This chain uses TRBV24-1 with TRBJ2-1; 10 nucleotides align to TRBD1. The CDR3 totals 14 residues. Germline loops: CDR1 KGHDR, CDR2 SFDVKD. The J segment lost 10 bases and the V segment lost 3 bases, leaving 5 bases of the junction unmatched. CDR3 sequence reads: CATSDRDRGKEQFF. The CDR3 region has the DNA TGTGCCACCAGTGATAGGGACAGGGGAAAGGAGCAGTTCTTC.

The chain joins TRBV5-1 to TRBJ1-5, with 7 bases identical to TRBD1. This CDR3 is 15 amino acids long. Germline CDR1 reads SGHRS; CDR2 reads YFSETQ. V shed 2 bases, J shed 4 bases, and the junction held 6 bases outside the gene matches. CDR3 DNA sequence: TGCGCCAGCAGCTTAGAGGGACAGACTAATCAGCCCCAGCATTTT. It yields the protein CASSLEGQTNQPQHF. Variable domain in full (rest from reference TRBV5-1 and TRBJ1-5): KAGVTQTPRYLIKTRGQQVTLSCSPISGHRSVSWYQQTPGQGLQFLFEYFSETQRNKGNFPGRFSGRQFSNSRSEMNVSTLELGDSALYLCASSLEGQTNQPQHFGDGTRLSIL.

This clone was detected only once. This rearrangement joins TRBV5-1 to TRBJ1-1; D possibly corresponds to TRBD1 (5 bases). The CDR3 spans 14 residues. Germline-derived CDR1 and CDR2 are SGHRS and YFSETQ. Trimming took off 0 bases at V and 0 bases at J, with 6 bases between the two ends. CDR3 amino acids: CASSLETVNTEAFF. The CDR3 DNA follows: TGCGCCAGCAGCTTGGAGACAGTGAACACTGAAGCTTTCTTT.

The genes are TRBV5-1 and TRBJ1-2; no definite D call. V was trimmed by 0 bases and J by 3 bases, leaving 18 bases between them. From germline, CDR1 is SGHRS and CDR2 YFSETQ. The CDR3 covers 17 residues. This chain's CDR3 is CASSLVGDGVGDYGYTF. The CDR3 DNA follows: TGCGCCAGCAGCTTGGTGGGAGATGGGGTCGGGGACTATGGCTACACCTTC.

The chain combines TRBV11-2 with TRBJ1-1; D not resolved. V was clipped by 1 base and J by 4 bases, with 13 bases between them. This CDR3 contains 15 residues. Germline loops: CDR1 SGHAT, CDR2 FQNNGV. The CDR3 nucleotides read TGTGCCAGCAGCTTAGCAACCGGGAGACTCACTGAAGCTTTCTTT. Translated: CASSLATGRLTEAFF.

This clone was counted once. This chain links TRBV2 with TRBJ2-1, with TRBD2 identical over 11 bases. With V trimmed by 7 bases and J by 6 bases, 8 bases remained unmatched. Germline assignment: CDR1 SNHLY and CDR2 FYNNEI. The CDR3 totals 15 residues. CDR3 region: CASNLLAGDLNEQFF. The CDR3 DNA reads TGTGCCAGCAACCTACTAGCGGGGGACCTCAATGAGCAGTTCTTC.

The chain is built from TRBV7-8 and TRBJ2-3, with D maybe TRBD1 (5 bases). Germline lookup yields CDR1 SGHVS and CDR2 FQNEAQ. The V gene lost 1 base and the J gene lost 0 bases, with 11 bases spanning the gap. The CDR3 spans 16 residues. This CDR3 is CASSLVSGSSTDTQYF. CDR3 DNA sequence: TGTGCCAGCAGCTTAGTGTCAGGGTCTAGCACAGATACGCAGTATTTT.

This chain connects TRBV7-9 to TRBJ2-3, with D unresolved. V lost 4 bases, J lost 0 bases, and 8 bases lay in between. This CDR3 spans 14 amino acids. Germline values: CDR1 SEHNR, CDR2 FQNEAQ (reference sequence). CDR3: CASSYSGSTDTQYF. CDR3 DNA: TGTGCCAGCAGCTACAGTGGGAGCACAGATACGCAGTATTTT.

This rearrangement joins TRBV27 to TRBJ1-2; 9 bases map to TRBD1. Losses at the gene ends were 0 bases for V and 4 bases for J; bases not matched to a gene: 3. CDR3 length equals 15 residues. CDR1 is MNHEY, CDR2 SMNVEV, per germline (reference sequence). CDR3 nucleotide sequence: TGTGCCAGCAGTTTATCGACAGGGGGGGGCTATGGCTACACCTTC. Translating it yields CASSLSTGGGYGYTF.

The rearrangement links TRBV5-8 to TRBJ2-1; 9 bases match TRBD2. CDR1 and CDR2 (germline): SGHTS, YDEGEE. The CDR3 loop spans 16 amino acids. The trim removed 6 bases at V and 6 bases at J, leaving 13 bases unmatched. The CDR3 spells CASNKKAGGPTNEQFF. DNA of the CDR3: TGTGCCAGCAACAAAAAGGCGGGGGGGCCCACCAATGAGCAGTTCTTC.

The rearrangement joins TRBV6-6 to TRBJ2-5, with 8 bases fitting TRBD1. The CDR3 is made up of 13 amino acids. With 2 bases clipped from V and 6 bases from J, the junction kept 2 bases outside the gene matches. From germline, CDR1 is MNHNY and CDR2 SVGAGI (reference sequence). CDR3 region: CASSYDRGKTQYF. The DNA of the CDR3 is TGTGCCAGCAGTTACGACAGGGGAAAGACCCAGTACTTC.

The chain carries TRBV20-1 and TRBJ2-3, with 9 bases aligning to TRBD1. V lost 3 bases, J lost 0 bases, and 1 base stayed unmatched. The germline CDR1 and CDR2 sequences are DFQATT and SNEGSKA (reference sequence). This CDR3 spans 14 amino acids. In nucleotides, the CDR3 is TGCAGTGCTAGTGGACAGGGGAGCACAGATACGCAGTATTTT. Translating gives CSASGQGSTDTQYF.

The gene calls are TRBV4-1 and TRBJ1-1, with 9 bases matching TRBD1. Germline V CDR1 and CDR2: MGHRA, YSYEKL. V lost 3 bases to trimming and J lost 7 bases; unmatched junction nucleotides: 9. The CDR3 is 15 residues long. The CDR3 region is CASSHLTGGLVEAFF. In DNA form, the CDR3 reads TGCGCCAGCAGCCATCTCACAGGGGGCTTGGTTGAAGCTTTCTTT.

The chain recombines TRBV29-1 with TRBJ2-2; 8 bases agree with TRBD1. The J segment lost 1 base and the V segment lost 6 bases, leaving 1 base of the junction unmatched. The CDR3 covers 13 residues. The germline CDR1 and CDR2 sequences are SQVTM and ANQGSEA. The CDR3, as DNA: TGCAGCGTCGGGACAGGGAACACCGGGGAGCTGTTTTTT. Protein sequence: CSVGTGNTGELFF.

The chain employs TRBV5-1 and TRBJ2-1; 15 bases map to TRBD2. The V segment lost 7 bases and the J segment 6 bases; nucleotides outside the gene matches: 8. The germline V gene has CDR1 SGHRS and CDR2 YFSETQ. The CDR3 extends over 16 amino acids. In nucleotides, the CDR3 is TGCGCCAGCTGGGGACTAGCGGGGGGCCGGGTCAATGAGCAGTTCTTC. Residues: CASWGLAGGRVNEQFF.

V and J are TRBV14 and TRBJ1-3; 7 bases agree with TRBD1. The CDR3 sequence is 14 residues long. J lost 3 bases, V lost 6 bases, and 5 bases had no gene match. Germline CDR1 SGHDN, CDR2 FVKESK. The CDR3 DNA is TGTGCCAGCAGGGCTGACAGGGATGGAAACACCATATATTTT. This gives the protein CASRADRDGNTIYF.

This sequence joins TRBV5-1 and TRBJ2-3; D is possibly TRBD1 (6 bases). V lost 0 bases and J 1 base, leaving 12 bases between the germline ends. Per germline, CDR1 SGHRS and CDR2 YFSETQ. The CDR3 totals 16 residues. CDR3 residues: CASSLGMGAGTDTQYF. The CDR3 coding sequence is TGCGCCAGCAGCTTGGGAATGGGGGCGGGCACAGATACGCAGTATTTT.

V and J are TRBV6-5 and TRBJ2-7, with TRBD1 identical over 7 bases. The V and J ends lost 5 bases and 2 bases, in that order; junction bases with no gene match: 6. CDR1 and CDR2 from the germline V gene are MNHEY and SVGAGI. CDR3 length equals 14 residues. The CDR3 nucleotides read TGTGCCAGCAGTCCGGGACAGATGGCCTACGAGCAGTACTTC. This codes for CASSPGQMAYEQYF.

This CDR3 is CASSLVAGGLSADTQYF. DNA for the CDR3: TGTGCCAGCAGTTTGGTGGCGGGGGGGTTGAGTGCAGATACGCAGTATTTT. The chain has TRBV27 and TRBJ2-3; 9 bases align to TRBD2. The germline CDR1 and CDR2 sequences are MNHEY and SMNVEV (reference sequence). The trim removed 3 bases at V and 4 bases at J, leaving 11 bases unmatched. The CDR3 covers 17 residues.

In DNA form, the CDR3 reads TGTGCCATCAGTGACTACAGGGGTTCCTACGAGCAGTACTTC. Its protein is CAISDYRGSYEQYF. This chain uses TRBV10-3 with TRBJ2-7; 7 positions match TRBD1. CDR3 size: 14 residues. CDR1 ENHRY and CDR2 SYGVKD come from the germline V gene. The V gene end was trimmed by 3 bases and the J gene end by 1 base; junction bases not matched to a gene: 3.

This chain uses TRBV7-6 with TRBJ2-7; the match to TRBD2 covers 7 bases. Germline V gene data show CDR1 as SGHVS and CDR2 as FNYEAQ. Trimming removed 8 bases from V and 3 bases from J; junction bases left unmatched: 4. The CDR3 is 12 residues long. The CDR3 region is CASGGVNYEQYF. CDR3 sequence (DNA): TGTGCCAGCGGGGGGGTTAACTACGAGCAGTACTTC.

CDR3 nucleotides: TGTGCCCTATGGTCGGGACAGGGCAGCTCTGGGGCCAACGTCCTGACTTTC. Translation: CALWSGQGSSGANVLTF. The chain couples TRBV7-9 to TRBJ2-6; 9 positions match TRBD1. V dropped 11 bases and J dropped 0; count of bases not matched to a gene: 11. This CDR3 spans 17 amino acids. From germline, CDR1 is SEHNR and CDR2 FQNEAQ (reference sequence).

Only a few counts were recorded for this clone. V usage is TRBV18 and J usage is TRBJ2-7, with 7 positions matching TRBD1. Per the germline V gene, CDR1 is KGHSH and CDR2 is LQKENI. There are 15 residues in the CDR3. V was clipped by 3 bases and J by 0 bases; unmatched bases: 5. CDR3 in DNA: TGTGCCAGCTCACCGACAGGGTTGGGCTCCTACGAGCAGTACTTC. Translated: CASSPTGLGSYEQYF.

This chain joins TRBV2 and TRBJ1-2; D is undetermined. The ends were cut back, 1 base at V and 3 bases at J, with 6 bases in the middle. The CDR3 covers 13 residues. The germline V gene encodes CDR1 SNHLY and CDR2 FYNNEI. The CDR3 bases are TGTGCCAGCAGTGAAGACACCTACTATGGCTACACCTTC. Its translation: CASSEDTYYGYTF. The variable domain in full, completed from reference TRBV2 and TRBJ1-2, reads EPEVTQTPSHQVTQMGQEVILRCVPISNHLYFYWYRQILGQKVEFLVSFYNNEISEKSEIFDDQFSVERPDGSNFTLKIRSTKLEDSAMYFCASSEDTYYGYTFGSGTRLTVV.

The J gene is TRBJ1-1, the V gene TRBV19; possible D gene TRBD1, 5 bases. The V gene lost 0 bases and the J gene lost 6 bases, with 14 bases spanning the gap. The V gene's germline CDR1 is LNHDA and CDR2 SQIVND (reference sequence). The CDR3 is 15 amino acids. This CDR3 reads CASSIEQGIWAEAFF. CDR3 coding DNA: TGTGCCAGTAGTATAGAGCAGGGAATCTGGGCTGAAGCTTTCTTT.

The J gene is TRBJ1-1, the V gene TRBV6-5; TRBD1 agrees at 9 bases. Germline V gene sequence: CDR1 MNHEY, CDR2 SVGAGI. With V trimmed by 6 bases and J by 0 bases, 5 bases remained unmatched. The length of the CDR3 is 15 residues. In DNA, the CDR3 is TGTGCCAGCAGCCCACAGGGGGCGATGAACACTGAAGCTTTCTTT. Residues: CASSPQGAMNTEAFF.

The V gene is TRBV9, the J gene TRBJ1-5; D not certain. Germline loops: CDR1 SGDLS, CDR2 YYNGEE. V was cut by 0 bases and J by 4 bases, with 8 bases left in between. CDR3 length: 14 residues. The CDR3 coding sequence is TGTGCCAGCAGCGTAGGGCGGGTGAATCAGCCCCAGCATTTT. Translation: CASSVGRVNQPQHF.

The rearrangement links TRBV19 to TRBJ1-2; D not certain. CDR3 length: 15 amino acids. V was cut by 5 bases and J by 9 bases, with 22 bases left in between. The germline V gene encodes CDR1 LNHDA and CDR2 SQIVND (reference sequence). Here the CDR3 reads CASSLSRAGLTSYTF. The CDR3 nucleotides are TGTGCCAGTAGTCTGTCTCGGGCAGGCTTGACTAGCTACACCTTC. Using reference TRBV19 and TRBJ1-2 for the parts outside the CDR3, the full variable domain is DGGITQSPKYLFRKEGQNVTLSCEQNLNHDAMYWYRQDPGQGLRLIYYSQIVNDFQKGDIAEGYSVSREKKESFPLTVTSAQKNPTAFYLCASSLSRAGLTSYTFGSGTRLTVV.

The rearrangement joins TRBV5-1 to TRBJ2-5; TRBD1 might be the D (8 bases). This CDR3 spans 14 amino acids. Trimming took off 0 bases at V and 5 bases at J, with 11 bases between the two ends. Germline CDR1 is SGHRS and CDR2 is YFSETQ. CDR3 DNA sequence: TGCGCCAGCAGCTTGGTACAGGGGGGGGAGACCCAGTACTTC. Amino acid sequence: CASSLVQGGETQYF.

This chain links TRBV10-3 with TRBJ1-5, with D unclear. This CDR3 has 14 amino acids. Germline V gene sequence: CDR1 ENHRY, CDR2 SYGVKD. The V and J ends lost 2 bases and 5 bases respectively, with 10 bases between them. The CDR3 DNA reads TGTGCCATCAGTGAGCGGAGTGACGATCAGCCCCAGCATTTT. It codes for CAISERSDDQPQHF.

The chain joins TRBV11-2 to TRBJ1-6, with a tentative D call TRBD1 (6 bases). This CDR3 has 15 residues. The ends were cut back, 1 base at V and 5 bases at J, with 9 bases in the middle. Germline lookup yields CDR1 SGHAT and CDR2 FQNNGV. The CDR3 here is CASSLGQGNNSPLHF. DNA of the CDR3: TGTGCCAGCAGCTTAGGGCAGGGGAATAATTCACCCCTCCACTTT.